The 15 T cell receptor beta chains below all came from one sample that was sequenced in a study of blood T cell repertoires in COVID-19. The repertoire was sequenced with immunoSEQ multiplex PCR; TCRdb's copy has only in-frame clones and lacks some. The sample consists of approximately 180,000 clones, about 91% of them appearing once. The specimen sequenced was PBMCs or T cells enriched from blood (not recorded which). The source is a woman in her thirties or forties with acute COVID-19.

The chain recombines TRBV6-5 with TRBJ2-1, with a weak D call TRBD2 (6 bases). The CDR3 contains 16 residues. Germline lookup yields CDR1 MNHEY and CDR2 SVGAGI. The V gene lost 2 bases and the J gene lost 3 bases, with 14 bases spanning the gap. CDR3 sequence (DNA): TGTGCCAGCAGTTACCTTGGGGGAGGAATCTACAATGAGCAGTTCTTC. Residues: CASSYLGGGIYNEQFF.

V gene TRBV4-2 combines with J gene TRBJ2-1, with TRBD2 matching over 10 bases. Germline V lookup: CDR1 LGHNA, CDR2 YNFKEQ. The CDR3 totals 15 residues. Trimming removed 2 bases from V and 5 bases from J; junction bases left unmatched: 3. CDR3 bases: TGTGCCAGCAGCCAACCGGGACTAGCGAACAATGAGCAGTTCTTC. This codes for CASSQPGLANNEQFF.

The CDR3 sequence is CASSQTGNSNQPQHF. The CDR3 coding sequence is TGCGCCAGCAGCCAGACAGGGAATAGCAATCAGCCCCAGCATTTT. V usage is TRBV4-1 and J usage is TRBJ1-5, with 7 bases that match TRBD1. With V trimmed by 3 bases and J by 0 bases, 2 bases remained unmatched. Germline lookup yields CDR1 MGHRA and CDR2 YSYEKL. This CDR3 is built from 15 residues.

The rearrangement joins TRBV5-1 to TRBJ2-1, with D tentatively TRBD2 (6 bases). The CDR3 is made up of 16 amino acids. V was trimmed by 0 bases and J by 2 bases, leaving 12 bases between them. CDR1 and CDR2 from the germline V gene are SGHRS and YFSETQ. CDR3 coding DNA: TGCGCCAGCAGCTTGGGGGGCGGGATGGCCTACAATGAGCAGTTCTTC. Translation: CASSLGGGMAYNEQFF.

This clone was found once. The gene calls are TRBV7-3 and TRBJ2-3; 10 nucleotides match TRBD2. Looked up from germline, CDR1 is SGHTA and CDR2 is FQGTGA. CDR3 length equals 15 residues. Trimming took 6 bases from V and 1 from J; bases not matched to a gene: 4. CDR3 protein: CASRPSGSRTDTQYF. CDR3 sequence (DNA): TGTGCCAGCAGGCCTAGCGGGAGTCGCACAGATACGCAGTATTTT.

The chain couples TRBV3-1 (or the pseudogene TRBV3-2) to TRBJ2-1, with TRBD2 identical over 10 bases. Germline V gene lookup returns CDR1 LGHDT and CDR2 YNNKEL (reference sequence). The V segment lost 4 bases and the J segment 2 bases; nucleotides outside the gene matches: 14. CDR3 length equals 19 residues. CDR3 sequence reads: CASSPPRASGGRAYNEQFF. CDR3 bases: TGTGCCAGCAGCCCCCCTAGGGCTAGCGGGGGTAGAGCCTACAATGAGCAGTTCTTC.

The chain uses TRBV14 and TRBJ1-2, with TRBD1 matching 8 bases. CDR1 SGHDN and CDR2 FVKESK come from the germline V gene. Germline trimming cut 3 bases from V and 4 bases from J; bases unmatched to any gene: 10. The CDR3 is made up of 16 amino acids. CDR3 DNA: TGTGCCAGCAGCCAGAGCGCTAAGGACAGGGTCTATGGCTACACCTTC. Encoded protein: CASSQSAKDRVYGYTF. Variable domain in full (rest from reference TRBV14 and TRBJ1-2): EAGVTQFPSHSVIEKGQTVTLRCDPISGHDNLYWYRRVMGKEIKFLLHFVKESKQDESGMPNNRFLAERTGGTYSTLKVQPAELEDSGVYFCASSQSAKDRVYGYTFGSGTRLTVV.

Concerning this clone itself: In the same sample, other DNA sequences code for this CDR3. The genes are TRBV5-1 and TRBJ2-7; 9 positions match TRBD1. Germline V gene lookup returns CDR1 SGHRS and CDR2 YFSETQ. The CDR3 has 14 amino acids. The V segment lost 5 bases and the J segment 3 bases; nucleotides outside the gene matches: 6. This CDR3 reads CASSSGTGSYEQYF. The CDR3 DNA is TGCGCCAGCAGTTCCGGGACAGGGAGCTACGAGCAGTACTTC.

The chain has TRBV27 and TRBJ2-5; D remains unclear. CDR3 size: 13 residues. Germline V gives CDR1 MNHEY, CDR2 SMNVEV (reference sequence). Trimming removed 4 bases at V and 2 bases at J, with 8 bases between. CDR3 in DNA: TGTGCCAGCAGTTCGCAGTATCAAGAGACCCAGTACTTC. It specifies CASSSQYQETQYF.

J is TRBJ2-1 and V is TRBV30; 8 bases are shared with TRBD2. CDR3 size: 13 residues. V was pared by 7 bases and J by 5 bases, with 7 bases of the junction left unmatched. Per the germline V gene, CDR1 is GTSNPN and CDR2 is SVGIG (reference sequence). In nucleotides, the CDR3 is TGTGCCTCGGCCCGGACTAGCAACAATGAGCAGTTCTTC. Protein product: CASARTSNNEQFF.

This chain connects TRBV6-2 or TRBV6-3 to TRBJ2-5; 7 nucleotides agree with TRBD2. This CDR3 is built from 15 residues. CDR1 is MNHEY and CDR2 is SVGEGT in the germline V gene. The V gene end was trimmed by 6 bases and the J gene end by 4 bases; junction bases not matched to a gene: 11. The CDR3 DNA follows: TGTGCCAGCAGCCGACCTGGGGGAGGGCGAGAGACCCAGTACTTC. Translation gives CASSRPGGGRETQYF.

This chain connects TRBV9 to TRBJ2-3; 13 bases line up with TRBD2. The CDR3 totals 17 residues. Germline lookup yields CDR1 SGDLS and CDR2 YYNGEE. The junction had 11 bases not matched to a gene; V was cut back by 3 bases and J by 7 bases. Here the CDR3 DNA reads TGTGCCAGCAGCGGCAGACTAGCGGGGGGCGGGGTGAATACGCAGTATTTT. Its protein product is CASSGRLAGGGVNTQYF.

This chain joins TRBV12-3 or TRBV12-4 and TRBJ2-7, with D possibly matching TRBD2 (5 bases). The CDR3 consists of 12 residues. V was cut by 6 bases and J by 2 bases, with 8 bases left in between. The CDR3 DNA follows: TGTGCCAGCAGCCCGGGGACCTACGAGCAGTACTTC. Encoded protein: CASSPGTYEQYF.

The gene calls are TRBV9 and TRBJ2-1; D might be TRBD1 (6 bases). This CDR3 region has 15 residues. CDR1 and CDR2 from the germline V gene are SGDLS and YYNGEE. Deletions cut 0 bases from V and 6 bases from J, with 13 bases between. The CDR3 loop is CASSVDWGQSNEQFF. The CDR3 region has the DNA TGTGCCAGCAGCGTAGACTGGGGGCAATCCAATGAGCAGTTCTTC.

The chain is built from TRBV5-1 and TRBJ1-2; D ambiguous. CDR1 and CDR2 from the germline V gene are SGHRS and YFSETQ. Between the trimmed V and J ends, which lost 2 bases and 4 bases, there was a span of 3 bases. CDR3 length equals 11 residues. CDR3 loop: CASSFGYGYTF. DNA of the CDR3: TGCGCCAGCAGCTTCGGCTATGGCTACACCTTC.